This TCR beta chain was found in a study of PD-1 blockade in classical Hodgkin lymphoma. Study-level results: It was CD4+ TCR diversity, not CD8+, that rose significantly by C4D1.

The V gene's germline CDR1 is SEHNR and CDR2 FQNEAQ (reference sequence). The CDR3 consists of 14 residues. The V segment lost 3 bases and the J segment 4 bases; nucleotides outside the gene matches: 5. Each patient experienced a relapse that followed autologous stem cell transplantation, and brentuximab vedotin exposure varied. Patients showed best responses of complete response, partial response or progressive disease. Note on this clone: Its target is unknown.

The table came from immunoSEQ multiplex PCR; TCRdb's copy has only in-frame clones and leaves some out. The data contain 130,000 to 150,000 clones, 78% of them singletons. The TCR originated in a human donor with classical Hodgkin lymphoma. The gene calls are TRBV7-9 and TRBJ2-7, with 8 nucleotides matching TRBD1. Sample: peripheral blood mononuclear cells (PBMCs), taken before the second cycle of nivolumab. CDR3 protein: CASSFADRGYEQYF. CDR3 coding DNA: TGTGCCAGCAGCTTCGCCGACAGGGGTTACGAGCAGTACTTC.